The entry below gives a single T cell receptor (beta chain) sequence along with its context. The sample comes from a study of blood T cell repertoires in COVID-19. Looking at the study overall: From T cells, B-cell-depleted T cells, or PBMCs came the material, which was cDNA or gDNA.

Generated by immunoSEQ multiplex PCR, the TCRdb table keeps only in-frame clones and is missing some. This sample has around 64,000 clones, with approximately 78% found just once. The CDR3 length is 15 residues. Germline V lookup: CDR1 LNHDA, CDR2 SQIVND (reference sequence). Trimming took off 5 bases at V and 7 bases at J, with 15 bases between the two ends. The sequence derives from a human donor in a cohort sampled during active COVID-19. Sequencing was carried out using peripheral blood. The chain is built from TRBV19 and TRBJ1-6; tentatively, D is TRBD1 (5 bases). In DNA, the CDR3 is TGTGCCAGTAGTGACCCGGGGGTGAAGAATTCACCCCTCCACTTT. This codes for CASSDPGVKNSPLHF.